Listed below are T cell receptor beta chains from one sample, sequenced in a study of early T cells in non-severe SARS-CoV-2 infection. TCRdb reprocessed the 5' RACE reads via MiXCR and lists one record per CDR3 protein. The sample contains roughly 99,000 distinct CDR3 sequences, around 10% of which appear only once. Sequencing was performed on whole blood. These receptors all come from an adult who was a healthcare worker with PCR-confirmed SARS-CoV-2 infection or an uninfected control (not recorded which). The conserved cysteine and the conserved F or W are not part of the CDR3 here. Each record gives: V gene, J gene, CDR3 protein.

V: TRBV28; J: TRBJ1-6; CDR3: ASSLRRTSQSPLH
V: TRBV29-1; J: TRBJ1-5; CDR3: SVLPGPNQPQH
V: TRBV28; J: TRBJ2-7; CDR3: ASGVEYEQY
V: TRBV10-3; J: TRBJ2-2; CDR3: AISGVDATGELF
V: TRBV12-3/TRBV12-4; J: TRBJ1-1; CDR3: ASSLAVPIEAF
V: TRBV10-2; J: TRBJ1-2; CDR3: ASSEVSVLNGYT
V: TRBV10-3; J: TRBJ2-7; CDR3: AISERTGENYEQY
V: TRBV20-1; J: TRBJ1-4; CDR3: SAGRKEKLF
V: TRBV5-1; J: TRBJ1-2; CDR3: ASSLEGAGYGYT
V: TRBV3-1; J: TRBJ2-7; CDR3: ASSPPSGGSSYEQY
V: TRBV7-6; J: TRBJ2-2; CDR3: ASSLGAGGWTGELF
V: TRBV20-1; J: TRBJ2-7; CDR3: SAQGLYEQY
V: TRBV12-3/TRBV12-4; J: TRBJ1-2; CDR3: ASSYAYGYT
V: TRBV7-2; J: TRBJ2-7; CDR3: ASSPYMGPYEQY
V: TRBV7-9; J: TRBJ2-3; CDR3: ASSPGVGGPPTDTQY
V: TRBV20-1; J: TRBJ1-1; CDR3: SVRGEGAF
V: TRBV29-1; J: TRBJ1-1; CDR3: SVDAHGNTEAF
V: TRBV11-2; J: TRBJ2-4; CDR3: ACSLYSGPKNIQY
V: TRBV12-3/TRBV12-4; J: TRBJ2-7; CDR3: ASGNSIPEQY
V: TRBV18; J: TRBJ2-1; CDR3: ASSRGLAGGPYEQF
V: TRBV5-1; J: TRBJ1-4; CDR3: ASSLGAATNEKLF
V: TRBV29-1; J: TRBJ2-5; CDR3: SVVGGSLETQY
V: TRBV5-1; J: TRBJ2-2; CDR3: ASSLNAAGGELF
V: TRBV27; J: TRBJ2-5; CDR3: ASSSSATETQY
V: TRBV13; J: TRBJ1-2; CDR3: ASSSGPLSSSYGYT